These T cell receptor beta chains were read from a single sample in a study of cytomegalovirus exposure and HLA in healthy donors. This table comes from immunoSEQ multiplex PCR, and its TCRdb copy is limited to in-frame clones, with some not included. Found here are 160,000 or so clones, more than 80% of them singletons; the top ten hold 6.5% to 7.5%. What was sequenced was PBMCs. These receptors originate from a woman aged 25 to 39 in good health and CMV-seropositive. Each CDR3 is given with its conserved first and last residue. D genes are given only for firm matches. The size field is filled for only some rows; it gives once, few, many or a size class.

CDR3 protein,CDR3 DNA,D gene,J gene,V gene,clone size
CSVWAAGHTEAFF,TGCAGCGTTTGGGCCGCGGGACACACTGAAGCTTTCTTT,NA,TRBJ1-1,TRBV29-1,NA
CASSPGQSYEQYF,TGTGCCAGCAGTCCCGGACAATCCTACGAGCAGTACTTC,NA,TRBJ2-7,TRBV28,NA
CASIRGASGEKLFF,TGTGCCAGCATTCGGGGGGCGTCGGGTGAAAAACTGTTTTTT,NA,TRBJ1-4,TRBV2,NA
CASSPLDRQETQYF,TGTGCCAGCAGCCCTCTGGACAGGCAAGAGACCCAGTACTTC,TRBD1,TRBJ2-5,TRBV4-2,NA
CASSLAGLNQPQHF,TGTGCCAGCAGCTTGGCCGGGTTGAATCAGCCCCAGCATTTT,NA,TRBJ1-5,TRBV5-4,NA
CASSQETGGFYGYTF,TGCGCCAGCAGCCAAGAGACAGGGGGCTTTTATGGCTACACCTTC,TRBD1,TRBJ1-2,TRBV4-3,NA
CASSDILLTDTQYF,TGTGCCAGCAGTGACATACTTCTCACAGATACGCAGTATTTT,NA,TRBJ2-3,TRBV2,NA
CASSQDFSGDYEQYF,TGCGCCAGCAGCCAGGATTTCAGCGGAGATTACGAGCAGTACTTC,NA,TRBJ2-7,TRBV4-3,NA
CASSVVGGEETQYF,TGTGCCAGCAGCGTAGTCGGCGGGGAGGAGACCCAGTACTTC,NA,TRBJ2-5,TRBV9,NA
CASSSRTRQETQYF,TGTGCCAGCAGCTCCAGGACACGCCAAGAGACCCAGTACTTC,NA,TRBJ2-5,TRBV5-6,NA
CASSAWESTDTQYF,TGTGCCAGCAGTGCCTGGGAGAGCACAGATACGCAGTATTTT,NA,TRBJ2-3,TRBV2,once
CASSSETGGEQFF,TGTGCCAGCTCGTCAGAGACAGGAGGAGAGCAGTTCTTC,NA,TRBJ2-1,TRBV18,NA
CASRQGLSEQYF,TGTGCCAGTAGACAGGGGTTAAGCGAGCAGTACTTC,TRBD1,TRBJ2-7,TRBV6-5,NA
CASTTRQANTGELFF,TGTGCCAGCACCACCAGACAGGCGAACACCGGGGAGCTGTTTTTT,NA,TRBJ2-2,TRBV9,NA
CASSPYRDRDGYTF,TGTGCCAGTAGTCCCTATAGGGACAGGGATGGCTACACCTTC,TRBD1,TRBJ1-2,TRBV19,NA
CASSSDRGDQPQHF,TGTGCCAGCTCATCCGACAGGGGAGATCAGCCCCAGCATTTT,TRBD1,TRBJ1-5,TRBV18,NA
CASSESGLPGNTIYF,TGCGCCAGCAGTGAGTCGGGGCTTCCTGGAAACACCATATATTTT,NA,TRBJ1-3,TRBV10-2,NA
CASSFTGNIQYF,TGTGCCAGCAGCTTTACCGGGAACATTCAGTACTTC,NA,TRBJ2-4,TRBV7-2,NA
CASSKRTGGSYEQYF,TGTGCCAGCAGCAAAAGGACAGGGGGCTCCTACGAGCAGTACTTC,TRBD1,TRBJ2-7,TRBV7-2,NA
CASGGTARPNQYF,TGTGCCAGCGGAGGGACAGCCCGTCCTAACCAGTACTTC,NA,TRBJ2-5,TRBV2,NA
CSSSSLQGSNEKLFF,TGTTCCAGCAGCTCCTTACAGGGGTCTAATGAAAAACTGTTTTTT,TRBD1,TRBJ1-4,TRBV7-9,NA
CATGQDVAINEKLFF,TGTGCCACCGGACAGGACGTGGCGATTAATGAAAAACTGTTTTTT,TRBD1,TRBJ1-4,TRBV2,NA
CAGSAGPEETQYF,TGCGCCGGGTCAGCGGGGCCTGAGGAGACCCAGTACTTC,TRBD2,TRBJ2-5,TRBV5-1,NA
CASSVSIPGGGSGYTF,TGTGCCAGCAGCGTAAGCATCCCCGGAGGGGGCTCTGGCTACACCTTC,TRBD1,TRBJ1-2,TRBV9,NA
CASSRDRDRGPDTQYF,TGTGCCAGCAGTCGAGACCGGGACAGGGGCCCAGATACGCAGTATTTT,TRBD1,TRBJ2-3,TRBV7-9,NA
CSVGPRNTEAFF,TGCAGCGTTGGTCCCAGGAACACTGAAGCTTTCTTT,NA,TRBJ1-1,TRBV29-1,NA
CASSDGQGDTEAFF,TGTGCCAGCAGTGATGGACAGGGAGACACTGAAGCTTTCTTT,TRBD1,TRBJ1-1,TRBV6-1,NA
CASSQESRGPGNTIYF,TGCGCCAGCAGCCAAGAGTCCAGGGGGCCTGGAAACACCATATATTTT,TRBD1,TRBJ1-3,TRBV4-1,NA
CASSPFAEGSGELFF,TGTGCCAGCAGTCCCTTCGCGGAGGGGTCCGGGGAGCTGTTTTTT,NA,TRBJ2-2,TRBV28,once
CASSPPGGEAFF,TGTGCCAGCAGTCCCCCAGGGGGCGAAGCTTTCTTT,TRBD1,TRBJ1-1,TRBV6-5,NA
CASSLVQGTEAFF,TGTGCCAGCAGCTTAGTACAGGGGACTGAAGCTTTCTTT,TRBD1,TRBJ1-1,TRBV7-9,NA
CASSLARFTYEQYF,TGTGCCAGCAGTTTAGCCAGGTTCACCTACGAGCAGTACTTC,NA,TRBJ2-7,TRBV28,NA
CASSIDRGLSYGYTF,TGTGCCAGCAGCATTGACAGGGGGTTAAGCTATGGCTACACCTTC,TRBD1,TRBJ1-2,TRBV7-9,NA
CASSFTGGQETQYF,TGTGCCAGCAGCTTTACAGGGGGCCAAGAGACCCAGTACTTC,TRBD1,TRBJ2-5,TRBV7-9,few
CASSAYGGGQETQYF,TGTGCCAGCAGCGCCTACGGCGGGGGACAAGAGACCCAGTACTTC,TRBD2,TRBJ2-5,TRBV9,NA
CASSLDGFTEQFF,TGTGCCAGCAGCTTAGACGGGTTTACTGAGCAGTTCTTC,NA,TRBJ2-1,TRBV7-6,NA
CASSFRVGNSPLHF,TGTGCCAGCAGTTTTCGGGTGGGTAATTCACCCCTCCACTTT,NA,TRBJ1-6,TRBV2,NA
CAYRFGEGYEQYF,TGTGCCTACCGTTTCGGGGAGGGATACGAGCAGTACTTC,TRBD2,TRBJ2-7,TRBV30,NA
CASSAQGGRNSPLHF,TGCGCCAGCAGCGCACAGGGGGGCAGAAATTCACCCCTCCACTTT,TRBD1,TRBJ1-6,TRBV5-1,NA
CASTGTGGYGYTF,TGTGCCAGTACCGGGACAGGAGGGTATGGCTACACCTTC,TRBD1,TRBJ1-2,TRBV19,NA
CSVQGDASYEQYF,TGCAGCGTTCAAGGCGATGCCTCCTACGAGCAGTACTTC,NA,TRBJ2-7,TRBV29-1,NA
CASRLSGGAGYGYTF,TGTGCCAGCAGGCTATCAGGGGGCGCCGGCTATGGCTACACCTTC,TRBD1,TRBJ1-2,TRBV28,few
CASSPRVDGQYGYTF,TGTGCCAGCTCACCTCGAGTAGACGGACAGTATGGCTACACCTTC,NA,TRBJ1-2,TRBV18,NA
CAISDGLSNSPLHF,TGTGCCATCAGTGATGGGCTAAGTAATTCACCCCTCCACTTT,NA,TRBJ1-6,TRBV10-3,NA
CASSFGGRGGYEQYF,TGCGCCAGCAGCTTCGGCGGCAGAGGAGGCTACGAGCAGTACTTC,NA,TRBJ2-7,TRBV5-1,NA
CASSSLQGARGGYTF,TGCGCCAGCAGCTCGCTACAGGGGGCGCGGGGTGGCTACACCTTC,TRBD1,TRBJ1-2,TRBV5-1,NA
CASSLFGRGTDTQYF,TGTGCCAGCAGCTTGTTTGGGAGGGGCACAGATACGCAGTATTTT,TRBD2,TRBJ2-3,TRBV5-6,NA
CASSSLFNEKLFF,TGTGCCAGTTCGTCCCTGTTCAATGAAAAACTGTTTTTT,NA,TRBJ1-4,TRBV19,NA
CASSQDRRGPLYGYTF,TGTGCCAGCAGCCAAGATCGTAGAGGGCCCTTGTATGGCTACACCTTC,NA,TRBJ1-2,TRBV14,NA
CASSPPGGAKETQYF,TGTGCCAGCAGTCCCCCGGGGGGGGCTAAAGAGACCCAGTACTTC,TRBD2,TRBJ2-5,TRBV27,NA
CASSVGEAGANGLTF,TGTGCCAGCAGCGTAGGGGAGGCTGGGGCCAACGGCCTGACTTTC,NA,TRBJ2-6,TRBV9,NA